This T cell receptor beta chain is from a study of immune heterogeneity within non-small cell lung tumors listed by TCRdb under 2018. Concerning the study at large: Histology comprised a handful of squamous cell carcinomas, roughly ten non-squamous carcinomas and 1 tumor not otherwise specified. TCR repertoire analysis included approximately 56 tumor loci from around 15 patients, whereas transcriptome data included only roughly 40 loci from more than nine patients. To examine intratumoral immune heterogeneity, the study used whole-exome sequencing, RNA-seq and TCR beta repertoire sequencing on multiple spatially distinct regions of each NSCLC tumor. For mutant peptides 8 to 11 amino acids long, netMHCpan-3.0 predicted neoantigen binding to the HLA alleles of each patient.

A few counts support this clonotype. Its antigen is currently not known. A single base separates this from a much larger clone, so it may be a read error. A multiplex PCR system amplified the TCR beta CDR3 region, with a first 10-cycle round using 32 V-gene forward and 13 J-gene reverse primers. The first PCR round was done with a QIAGEN Multiplex PCR Kit, and the primer sequences were filed in Chinese patent CN105087789A. Illumina universal primers were added in a second PCR round performed with the Phusion High-Fidelity PCR Kit. TCR libraries were paired-end sequenced at 151 bp read length on the Illumina HiSeq X Ten platform. The source study handled its data this way. Cutadapt removed reads without multiplex PCR primers, PEAR merged read pairs, and MiXCR with default settings called CDR3 regions. Repertoire diversity used Shannon entropy, and clonality was computed as one minus Shannon entropy divided by ln of productive unique sequence count. Clonotypes at a frequency of at least 0.5% were defined as dominant or high-frequency T-cell clones. TCRdb itself trimmed the public reads at Q25 with fastp, ran MiXCR and retained productive beta chains. Entries are consolidated by CDR3 protein sequence, retaining the most common genes and DNA. TCRdb, not the original authors, processed these V and J calls. For this sample the table gives roughly 20,000 distinct CDR3 sequences, of which about 30% were detected only once. The biggest ten clones account for roughly 4.4% of the sample.

Results and caveats for the whole study, not just this receptor: Local tumor mutational burden and local T-cell repertoire clonality had a statistically significant but moderate positive correlation (R around 0.36). Within a patient, the same dominant CDR3B clonotypes appeared at multiple loci, but different tumor locations also contained unique high-frequency clones. High-frequency TCR beta clonotypes were largely distinct between individual patients.

The CDR3 measures 13 amino acids from cysteine to phenylalanine. The only DNA kept is the CDR3, 39 bases in frame from the first base. From the germline V gene (reference sequence), CDR1 is MNHEY and CDR2 is SMNVEV. Genomic DNA extracted from bulk tumor tissue served as TCR template, with about 0.6 ug gDNA amplified per sample. During surgery, multiple biopsies were taken from each primary tumor and placed as far apart as possible within the tumor mass. Patients in the study cohort, which was described as untreated, were newly diagnosed NSCLC cases going through curative surgery. Donors were approximately 15 newly diagnosed non-small cell lung cancer patients undergoing surgery with curative intent. Two independent pathologists examined the resected tumor masses. Only DNA and RNA samples of high quality went on to sequencing.

Sequenced: lung tumor tissue. The TCR comes from a man aged 35-49 years with non-small cell lung cancer. The chain links TRBV27 with TRBJ2-7, with no confidently assigned D gene. The sequenced DNA: TGTGCCAGCAGTTCCTCTTGGGGAAACGAGCGGTACTTC. This is translated as CASSSSWGNERYF.